The rows below give T cell receptor beta chains drawn from one sample of a study of OX40 agonist ivuxolimab in advanced cancers. The data were produced by immunoSEQ multiplex PCR, yet TCRdb's version contains in-frame clones alone and is incomplete. The sample carries about 64,000 clones, over 65% recorded once. The starting material was CD4+ or CD8+ T cells sorted from blood, obtained in a trial of the OX40 agonist ivuxolimab. The source is an adult with an advanced solid tumor such as melanoma, head and neck, liver or kidney cancer. Each CDR3 is given with its conserved first and last residue. The order of the fields is D gene, J gene, clone size, V gene, CDR3 protein, CDR3 DNA. The D gene is left open where the match is weak. Where a row states a size, it is once, few, many or the class of an expanded clone; other rows omit it.

. TRBJ2-1 . TRBV7-8 CASSFSDEQFF TGTGCCAGCAGCTTTTCGGACGAGCAGTTCTTC
. TRBJ1-2 . TRBV9 CASSVEDRGGLYGYTF TGTGCCAGCAGCGTAGAAGATAGGGGGGGACTCTATGGCTACACCTTC
. TRBJ2-5 . TRBV27 CASSVTGPSEGVQYF TGTGCCAGCAGTGTGACAGGACCTTCAGAAGGTGTCCAGTACTTC
. TRBJ1-2 . TRBV4-1 CASRRTFRDKSYGYTF TGCGCCAGCAGAAGAACGTTCAGGGACAAATCCTATGGCTACACCTTC
TRBD2 TRBJ2-1 . TRBV6-6 CASSPGLAGYNEQFF TGTGCCAGCAGTCCCGGACTAGCGGGATACAATGAGCAGTTCTTC
. TRBJ1-2 . TRBV10-3 CAISVLSRGYTF TGTGCCATCAGTGTGTTAAGTCGGGGCTACACCTTC
. TRBJ1-1 . TRBV5-1 CASSLGGGNTEAFF TGCGCCAGCAGCCTCGGCGGGGGGAACACTGAAGCTTTCTTT
TRBD1 TRBJ2-2 . TRBV5-6 CASSTGQGRAGELFF TGTGCCAGCAGTACCGGACAGGGGCGGGCCGGGGAGCTGTTTTTT
. TRBJ1-5 . TRBV4-3 CASSLTRGYQPQHF TGCGCCAGCAGCCTTACCAGGGGTTATCAGCCCCAGCATTTT
TRBD1 TRBJ1-3 . TRBV6-5 CASSYRGQGGNTIYF TGTGCCAGCAGTTACCGGGGACAGGGAGGAAACACCATATATTTT
. TRBJ2-1 . TRBV11-3 CASSTTPDEQFF TGTGCCAGCAGCACGACCCCCGATGAGCAGTTCTTC
. TRBJ2-1 few TRBV7-2 CASSQGLHNEQFF TGTGCCAGCAGCCAGGGCCTCCACAATGAGCAGTTCTTC
. TRBJ2-3 . TRBV12-1 CASKPSTGGADTQYF TGTGCCAGCAAACCCAGCACGGGAGGAGCAGATACGCAGTATTTT
TRBD1 TRBJ1-1 medium-sized TRBV29-1 CSVGTGLDTEAFF TGCAGCGTGGGGACAGGGTTGGACACTGAAGCTTTCTTT
. TRBJ2-3 . TRBV6-5 CASSSPGLNTQYF TGTGCCAGCAGTTCCCCGGGACTTAATACGCAGTATTTT
. TRBJ1-5 . TRBV7-2 CASSLGRGGNQPQHF TGTGCCAGCAGCCTCGGACGAGGGGGCAATCAGCCCCAGCATTTT
TRBD1 TRBJ1-5 . TRBV15 CATSTGTGINNQPQHF TGTGCCACCAGCACCGGGACAGGGATCAACAATCAGCCCCAGCATTTT
. TRBJ2-7 . TRBV19 CASSNRVDGEQYF TGTGCCAGTAGCAACAGGGTAGATGGCGAGCAGTACTTC
. TRBJ1-2 . TRBV9 CASSTGQNSNYGYTF TGTGCCAGCAGCACCGGACAGAACTCTAACTATGGCTACACCTTC
. TRBJ1-2 . TRBV6-5 CASSYMGSAGYTF TGTGCCAGCAGTTACATGGGTTCGGCTGGCTACACCTTC
. TRBJ2-2 . TRBV11-2 CASSLAGRTGELFF TGTGCCAGCAGCTTAGCGGGACGCACCGGGGAGCTGTTTTTT
. TRBJ2-3 . TRBV6-5 CASSYQDSTDTQYF TGTGCCAGCAGTTATCAGGATAGCACAGATACGCAGTATTTT
. TRBJ1-3 . TRBV5-1 CASKEFNSGNTIYF TGCGCCAGCAAGGAGTTCAACTCTGGAAACACCATATATTTT
. TRBJ2-7 . TRBV6-5 CASTRGANSYEQYF TGTGCCAGCACTCGGGGGGCCAATTCCTACGAGCAGTACTTC
TRBD1 TRBJ1-1 once TRBV30 CAWSPRGLVDTEAFF TGTGCCTGGAGTCCCAGGGGGCTTGTGGACACTGAAGCTTTCTTT
TRBD2 TRBJ2-3 . TRBV11-2 CASSSGLAGGYRTDTQYF TGTGCCAGCAGCTCGGGACTAGCGGGGGGCTACCGCACAGATACGCAGTATTTT
. TRBJ1-5 . TRBV29-1 CSVEGSGDQPQHF TGCAGCGTTGAGGGTTCGGGGGATCAGCCCCAGCATTTT
TRBD2 TRBJ2-2 . TRBV2 CASRKLAGGPGELFF TGTGCCAGCAGAAAACTAGCGGGAGGCCCCGGGGAGCTGTTTTTT
TRBD2 TRBJ2-1 . TRBV10-3 CAISVASGTEQFF TGTGCCATCAGTGTCGCTAGCGGGACGGAGCAGTTCTTC
TRBD1 TRBJ2-7 . TRBV5-1 CASSLSGTGAYEQYF TGCGCCAGCAGCTTGTCCGGGACAGGGGCCTACGAGCAGTACTTC
TRBD1 TRBJ2-3 once TRBV6-1 CASSDGQGGNTDTQYF TGTGCCAGCAGTGATGGACAGGGTGGGAACACAGATACGCAGTATTTT
. TRBJ2-7 . TRBV27 CASSRRQETYEQYF TGTGCCAGCAGCCGTAGACAAGAAACATACGAGCAGTACTTC
. TRBJ1-4 . TRBV5-1 CASSLAIGGRVANEKLFF TGCGCCAGCAGCTTGGCAATTGGGGGGCGCGTGGCTAATGAAAAACTGTTTTTT
. TRBJ1-1 . TRBV11-1 CASSLAGTMNTEAFF TGTGCCAGCAGCTTAGCCGGGACTATGAACACTGAAGCTTTCTTT
TRBD1 TRBJ1-2 . TRBV27 CASSPRTGSLGGLYGYTF TGTGCCAGCAGTCCCCGGACAGGTAGCCTAGGGGGACTCTATGGCTACACCTTC
TRBD1 TRBJ1-6 . TRBV19 CASRTGGARNSPLHF TGTGCCAGTAGGACAGGGGGCGCAAGAAATTCACCCCTCCACTTT
. TRBJ2-3 . TRBV5-6 CASSRDTGTDTQYF TGTGCCAGCAGCCGTGACACTGGCACAGATACGCAGTATTTT